These T cell receptor beta chains were read from a single sample in a study of CD8+CD57+ T cells in acquired aplastic anemia. TCRdb passed the reads through MiXCR, listing each CDR3 protein once. In the table there are tens of thousands of distinct CDR3 sequences, about 65% of which are singletons. The sample consisted of sorted CD4+, CD8+, or CD8+CD57+ T cells (not recorded which) from PBMCs. These receptors all come from a human donor in good health, serving as a control. Both conserved end residues are part of each CDR3. D genes are given only for firm matches. The listing skips clone size in some rows; elsewhere it reads once, few, many or a size class.

cdr3_nt cdr3_aa j_call d_call clone_size v_call
TGCGCCAGCAGCTTGGGGGATAGGGGCCCGGAAGGTGAGCAGTACTTC CASSLGDRGPEGEQYF TRBJ2-7 NA NA TRBV5-1
TGTGCCAGCAGTGATTTACCACAGGGTGAGGCTTTCTTT CASSDLPQGEAFF TRBJ1-1 NA NA TRBV7-9
TGTGCCAGCAGCTTCGGACAGGGGCCCTCCTACGAGCAGTACTTC CASSFGQGPSYEQYF TRBJ2-7 TRBD1 medium-sized TRBV7-8
TGCAGTGCTAGGTGGGGGGGAGCCTACGAGCAGTACTTC CSARWGGAYEQYF TRBJ2-7 TRBD2 few TRBV20-1
TGTGCCAGCAGTTTCTGGGACTCTGGAAACACCATATATTTT CASSFWDSGNTIYF TRBJ1-3 NA NA TRBV12-3/TRBV12-4
TGTGCCACCACTGATAGGGGACAGGGAGTCTATGGCTACACCTTC CATTDRGQGVYGYTF TRBJ1-2 TRBD1 NA TRBV24-1
TGTGCCAGCAGTGAACTTCGGGGGGGCCTTGCAGATACGCAGTATTTT CASSELRGGLADTQYF TRBJ2-3 TRBD2 NA TRBV2
TGTGCCGGTAGGGGACAGGGGACCTATGGCTACACCTTC CAGRGQGTYGYTF TRBJ1-2 TRBD1 NA TRBV19
TGTGCCAGCAGCTCGGGACTAGCGGGAGGGCCCCACGAGCAGTACTTC CASSSGLAGGPHEQYF TRBJ2-7 TRBD2 NA TRBV2
TGTGCCAGCAGCAGCGGACAGGGGGCGGTTGGCTACACCTTC CASSSGQGAVGYTF TRBJ1-2 TRBD1 few TRBV4-2
TGTGCCAGTAGTTTCTTGACAGGAACGAACACTGAAGCTTTCTTT CASSFLTGTNTEAFF TRBJ1-1 NA NA TRBV19
TGTGCCAGCAGTTTTGGGACTAGCGGCAATGAGCAGTTCTTC CASSFGTSGNEQFF TRBJ2-1 TRBD2 NA TRBV2
TGTGCCAGCAGCCCCCGGACAGGGGAAAAGTCTGGGGCCAACGTCCTGACTTTC CASSPRTGEKSGANVLTF TRBJ2-6 TRBD1 many TRBV9
TGTGCCAGTAGTATGTTAGCGGGGTCCACGGGGACCCAGTACTTC CASSMLAGSTGTQYF TRBJ2-5 TRBD2 NA TRBV19
TGCAGCGTTGACCAGGGGGCTTACGAGCAGTACTTC CSVDQGAYEQYF TRBJ2-7 TRBD1 once TRBV29-1
TGTGCCAGCAGCTTAGTACCCGGGGAGCTGTTTTTT CASSLVPGELFF TRBJ2-2 NA many TRBV7-9
TGCGCCAGCAGCCAAGATCCAACAAACACAGATACGCAGTATTTT CASSQDPTNTDTQYF TRBJ2-3 NA many TRBV4-1
TGTGCCATCAGTGACGAACACTCCTACGAGCAGTACTTC CAISDEHSYEQYF TRBJ2-7 NA NA TRBV2
TGCAGTGCTAGAGAGGTCGGACGCAGGACCGATGGCTACACCTTC CSAREVGRRTDGYTF TRBJ1-2 NA once TRBV20-1
TGTGCCAGCAGCTTAGACTATGAGACCCAGTACTTC CASSLDYETQYF TRBJ2-5 NA NA TRBV7-9
TGTGCCACCAGCTACTCTAGGGGATCCTACAATGAGCAGTTCTTC CATSYSRGSYNEQFF TRBJ2-1 NA NA TRBV15
TGTGCCAGCACCTCCTCGGGGGGTGGCTATGGCTACACCTTC CASTSSGGGYGYTF TRBJ1-2 NA NA TRBV12-3/TRBV12-4
TGCAGCGTTCCGCTAAGGGGACTAGCGGGGGGGCCTGTCTACAATGAGCAGTTCTTC CSVPLRGLAGGPVYNEQFF TRBJ2-1 TRBD2 many TRBV29-1
TGTGCCAGTAGTATAGGCCAGGAGTCCTACGAGCAGTACTTC CASSIGQESYEQYF TRBJ2-7 NA NA TRBV19
TGCAGTGCTCCCGAGCGGGGGCCGACAGATACGCAGTATTTT CSAPERGPTDTQYF TRBJ2-3 TRBD2 NA TRBV20-1
TGCGCCAGCAGTGATCCTCTAGCGGGGGGGTCCTACAATGAGCAGTTCTTC CASSDPLAGGSYNEQFF TRBJ2-1 TRBD2 medium-sized TRBV10-2
TGTGCCAGCAGTCTCGGACACACCGGGTACACCTTC CASSLGHTGYTF TRBJ1-2 NA NA TRBV12-3/TRBV12-4
TGCAGTGCTATGTCTCCGGGACAGAGCACGGATACGCAGTACTTT CSAMSPGQSTDTQYF TRBJ2-3 TRBD1 NA TRBV20-1
TGTGCCACCAGTGCCTGGGGGACAGGGAACTACGAGCAGTTCTTC CATSAWGTGNYEQFF TRBJ2-1 TRBD1 few TRBV24-1
TGTGCCAGCAGTGAAGGGCAGTACCTTCACGAGCAGTACTTC CASSEGQYLHEQYF TRBJ2-7 NA few TRBV2
TGTGCCAGCAGTGAATATGGGCTTCAAGAGACCCAGTACTTC CASSEYGLQETQYF TRBJ2-5 NA NA TRBV25-1
TGTGCCATCAGTGCCGACGGTCTGATGAACACTGAAGCTTTCTTT CAISADGLMNTEAFF TRBJ1-1 NA NA TRBV10-3
TGTGCCAGCAGCTTTCGGACGGGGGAGCAGTACTTC CASSFRTGEQYF TRBJ2-7 NA NA TRBV11-2
TGTGCCAGTAGTATAGACACAGGGTCGGGCACTGAAGCTTTCTTT CASSIDTGSGTEAFF TRBJ1-1 NA medium-sized TRBV19
TGTGCCAGCAGTTTCCCAGATGAAAAACTGTTTTTT CASSFPDEKLFF TRBJ1-4 NA many TRBV28
TGTGCCAGCAGCTTAGATCGGAGGGGCGCCTGGTATGGCTACACCTTC CASSLDRRGAWYGYTF TRBJ1-2 NA NA TRBV11-2
TGTGCCACCAGTGACACGCGTAGCACTGAAGCTTTCTTT CATSDTRSTEAFF TRBJ1-1 NA once TRBV24-1
TGTGCCAGCAGCTTGGTTAGTCTTGGGGCCTACGAGCAGTACTTC CASSLVSLGAYEQYF TRBJ2-7 NA NA TRBV5-5
TGCAGTGCTAGGCTCTTAAGCCGGAGCTCCTACGAGCAGTACTTC CSARLLSRSSYEQYF TRBJ2-7 NA NA TRBV20-1
TGTGCCAGCAGGGGAAGGGGTGGAGCTTTCTTT CASRGRGGAFF TRBJ1-1 NA NA TRBV25-1
TGCAGTGCTAGCATCAGGGCGGGTGCGGCTGAAGCTTTCTTT CSASIRAGAAEAFF TRBJ1-1 NA NA TRBV20-1
TGTGCCAGCAGTCCACGGGAGGATCAGCCCCAGCATTTT CASSPREDQPQHF TRBJ1-5 NA NA TRBV2
TGCAGTGCTAGTGGACAGGGGGCATATACGCAGTATTTT CSASGQGAYTQYF TRBJ2-3 TRBD1 NA TRBV20-1
TGCGCCAGCATGAGGACTAGCGGGAGTTACGAGCAGTACTTC CASMRTSGSYEQYF TRBJ2-7 TRBD2 NA TRBV10-2
TGTGCCATCAGTGAGATAGGGTATACTAACTATGGCTACACCTTC CAISEIGYTNYGYTF TRBJ1-2 NA few TRBV10-3
TGTGCCAGCAGTGAACAGGACTCTGGCAATGAGCAGTTCTTC CASSEQDSGNEQFF TRBJ2-1 NA NA TRBV2
TGTGCCAGCAGCCCTGGACAGCCGACAGATACGCAGTATTTT CASSPGQPTDTQYF TRBJ2-3 NA few TRBV7-2
TGTGCCAGCAGTTTCGGGGCTGGTCAAAAGGGCACTGAAGCTTTCTTT CASSFGAGQKGTEAFF TRBJ1-1 NA many TRBV6-5
TGCGCCAGCAGCTTGGGGCCTGGAGGGCCCTACGAGCAGTACTTC CASSLGPGGPYEQYF TRBJ2-7 NA NA TRBV5-1
TGTGCCAGCAGCTTATACCCGGGACCATATAGCAATCAGCCCCAGCATTTT CASSLYPGPYSNQPQHF TRBJ1-5 NA many TRBV7-9
TGCGCCAGCAGCTTGGGCACGTCCAACGAGCAGTACTTC CASSLGTSNEQYF TRBJ2-7 NA NA TRBV5-1
TGTGCCTGGAGTTCCGGCGCCTCTCTTATTTACGAGCAGTACTTC CAWSSGASLIYEQYF TRBJ2-7 NA many TRBV30
TGCGCCAGCAGCCAAGACAGTTACACTGAAGCTTTCTTT CASSQDSYTEAFF TRBJ1-1 NA NA TRBV4-1